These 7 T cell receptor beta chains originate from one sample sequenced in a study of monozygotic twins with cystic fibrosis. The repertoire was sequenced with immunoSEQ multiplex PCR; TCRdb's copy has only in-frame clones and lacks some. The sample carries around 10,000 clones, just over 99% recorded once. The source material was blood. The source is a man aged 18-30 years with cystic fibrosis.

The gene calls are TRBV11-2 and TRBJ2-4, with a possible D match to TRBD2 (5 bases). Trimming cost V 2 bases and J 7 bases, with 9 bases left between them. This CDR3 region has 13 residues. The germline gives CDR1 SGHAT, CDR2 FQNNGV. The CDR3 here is CASSLMGVNIQYF. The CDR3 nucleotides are TGTGCCAGCAGCTTAATGGGAGTGAACATTCAGTACTTC.

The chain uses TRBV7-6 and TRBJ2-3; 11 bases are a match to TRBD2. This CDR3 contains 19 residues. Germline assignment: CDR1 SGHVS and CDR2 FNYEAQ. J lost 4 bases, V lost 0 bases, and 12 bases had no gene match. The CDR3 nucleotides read TGTGCCAGCAGCTTAGCGGTAGCGGGAGGGCCGAGATGGCCAGATACGCAGTATTTT. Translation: CASSLAVAGGPRWPDTQYF.

CDR3 nucleotides: TGTGCCAGCAGCTACGGTTCCTCCAACCGATATAGCAATCAGCCCCAGCATTTT. It is translated as CASSYGSSNRYSNQPQHF. This chain connects TRBV7-3 to TRBJ1-5; D gene uncertain. The V gene's germline CDR1 is SGHTA and CDR2 FQGTGA. The CDR3 is 18 amino acids. V was trimmed by 4 bases and J by 0 bases, leaving 19 bases between them.

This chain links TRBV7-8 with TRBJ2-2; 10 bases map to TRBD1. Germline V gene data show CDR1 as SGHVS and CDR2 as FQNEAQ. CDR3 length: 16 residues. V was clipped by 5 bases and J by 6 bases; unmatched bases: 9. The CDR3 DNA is TGTGCCAGCAGCCTGGCCGGGACAGGGGAACCCGGGGAGCTGTTTTTT. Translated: CASSLAGTGEPGELFF.

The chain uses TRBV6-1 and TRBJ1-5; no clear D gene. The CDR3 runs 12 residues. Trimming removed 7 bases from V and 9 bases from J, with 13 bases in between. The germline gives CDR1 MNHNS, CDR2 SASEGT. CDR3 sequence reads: CASTATARPQHF. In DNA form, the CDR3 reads TGTGCCAGCACCGCGACCGCTCGGCCCCAGCATTTT.

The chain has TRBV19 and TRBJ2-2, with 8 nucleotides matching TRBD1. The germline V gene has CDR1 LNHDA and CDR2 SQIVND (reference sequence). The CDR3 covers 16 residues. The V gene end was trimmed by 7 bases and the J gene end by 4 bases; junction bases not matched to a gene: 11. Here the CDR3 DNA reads TGTGCCAGTACCAGGGGGCAGGGTAGGGGCACCGGGGAGCTGTTTTTT. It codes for CASTRGQGRGTGELFF.

CDR3 in DNA: TGTGCCAGTGGGGGTTCCCGGGGTGGTCCAGAGACCCAGTACTTC. Protein product: CASGGSRGGPETQYF. The chain uses TRBV27 and TRBJ2-5; D might be TRBD1 or TRBD2, each matching 5 bases. The V gene lost 9 bases and the J gene lost 4 bases, with 21 bases spanning the gap. In germline, CDR1 is MNHEY, CDR2 SMNVEV (reference sequence). The CDR3 runs to 15 residues.